The next 25 T cell receptor beta chains were all read from a single sample in a study of untreated major depressive disorder. The study, taken as a whole, reports: CD4+ T cells from depressed patients used TRBV05-01 (Vbeta 5.1) more often than controls.

These receptors' targets are unknown. Generated by immunoSEQ multiplex PCR, the TCRdb table keeps only in-frame clones and is missing some. The data contain about 27,000 clones, about nine tenths of them seen just once; the ten biggest clones take up roughly 0.72%. The sample comprised CD4+ T cells from PBMCs. Receptor source: a woman in her 30s with major depressive disorder.

The chain is built from TRBV4-2 and TRBJ2-5, with TRBD1 as a possible D gene (5 bases). The V and J ends lost 5 bases and 2 bases respectively, with 12 bases between them. This CDR3 has 14 amino acids. Germline V gene data show CDR1 as LGHNA and CDR2 as YNFKEQ. As DNA, the CDR3 is TGTGCCAGCAGCGATACAGGCCTTCAAGAGACCCAGTACTTC. Translation: CASSDTGLQETQYF.

The rearrangement uses TRBV4-3 and TRBJ1-5; 8 bases fit TRBD1. The V segment lost 3 bases and the J segment 7 bases; nucleotides outside the gene matches: 8. The CDR3 contains 15 residues. The germline gives CDR1 LGHNA, CDR2 YSLEER. Here the CDR3 reads CASSQDRVVVQPQHF. DNA for the CDR3: TGCGCCAGCAGCCAGGACAGGGTCGTCGTCCAGCCCCAGCATTTT.

This clone has a single count. The chain links TRBV10-3 to TRBJ2-7; a possible D gene is TRBD2 (6 bases). The germline gives CDR1 ENHRY, CDR2 SYGVKD. The CDR3 sequence is 15 residues long. V was trimmed by 2 bases and J by 0 bases, leaving 11 bases between them. This CDR3 is CAISERAGTSYEQYF. In DNA form, the CDR3 reads TGTGCCATCAGTGAGCGTGCGGGGACCTCCTACGAGCAGTACTTC.

V and J are TRBV19 and TRBJ1-5, with D maybe TRBD1 (6 bases). Trimming shortened V by 7 bases and J by 3 bases, and 10 bases separated the two germline ends. Germline values: CDR1 LNHDA, CDR2 SQIVND (reference sequence). CDR3 length: 13 residues. CDR3 sequence reads: CASTGTFNQPQHF. The CDR3 DNA reads as TGTGCCAGTACAGGGACATTCAATCAGCCCCAGCATTTT.

V and J are TRBV11-2 and TRBJ2-7; tentative D call: TRBD2 (5 bases). With 1 base removed from V and 0 bases from J, the gap between germline ends came to 10 bases. Per the germline V gene, CDR1 is SGHAT and CDR2 is FQNNGV. The CDR3 consists of 15 residues. CDR3 in DNA: TGTGCCAGCAGCTTAGTATCGGACTCCTCCTACGAGCAGTACTTC. Its protein product is CASSLVSDSSYEQYF.

V gene TRBV15 combines with J gene TRBJ1-1, with 7 bases lining up with TRBD1. This CDR3 has 14 amino acids. Unmatched junction bases numbered 4, after V lost 5 bases and J lost 1 base. Germline V gene data show CDR1 as LNHNV and CDR2 as YYDKDF (reference sequence). Written as DNA, the CDR3 is TGTGCCACCAGCCCCCGACAGGGGAACACTGAAGCTTTCTTT. Protein product: CATSPRQGNTEAFF.

This sequence joins TRBV28 and TRBJ2-1, with TRBD2 identical over 9 bases. The germline CDR1 and CDR2 sequences are MDHEN and SYDVKM. The CDR3 is 14 amino acids. V was clipped by 3 bases and J by 9 bases; unmatched bases: 6. The CDR3 protein is CASSFEAGGREQFF. The CDR3 region has the DNA TGTGCCAGCAGTTTTGAAGCGGGGGGACGTGAGCAGTTCTTC.

The chain combines TRBV7-9 with TRBJ1-4; D unresolved. V lost 3 bases to trimming and J lost 4 bases, with 12 bases between them. The V gene's germline CDR1 is SEHNR and CDR2 FQNEAQ (reference sequence). The CDR3 runs 15 residues. CDR3: CASSLWERINEKLFF. The CDR3 nucleotides read TGTGCCAGCAGCTTGTGGGAACGGATTAATGAAAAACTGTTTTTT. The full variable domain, in which reference TRBV7-9 and TRBJ1-4 provide the parts outside the CDR3, is DTGVSQNPRHKITKRGQNVTFRCDPISEHNRLYWYRQTLGQGPEFLTYFQNEAQLEKSRLLSDRFSAERPKGSFSTLEIQRTEQGDSAMYLCASSLWERINEKLFFGSGTQLSVL.

The chain is built from TRBV15 and TRBJ2-3; possible D gene TRBD1, 5 bases. The V gene's germline CDR1 is LNHNV and CDR2 YYDKDF (reference sequence). V gave up 3 bases and J gave up 9 bases, with 13 bases separating them. The CDR3 has 13 residues. The CDR3 protein is CATSSFQGGTQYF. In DNA, the CDR3 is TGTGCCACCAGCAGTTTTCAGGGCGGAACGCAGTATTTT.

The V gene is TRBV18, the J gene TRBJ2-7; D call uncertain. The V end lost 3 bases, the J end lost 3 bases, and 9 bases lay between the germline ends. The CDR3 length is 13 residues. Germline V gene lookup returns CDR1 KGHSH and CDR2 LQKENI. The CDR3 reads CASSPTTLYEQYF. CDR3 nucleotides: TGTGCCAGCTCACCTACCACCCTCTACGAGCAGTACTTC.

The DNA of the CDR3 is TGTGCCAGTAGTTTCCAGGCGGCGACGAGCTCCTACGAGCAGTACTTC. Residues: CASSFQAATSSYEQYF. This rearrangement joins TRBV19 to TRBJ2-7; no clear D gene. V shed 5 bases and J shed 0 bases, with 17 bases lying between them. Germline loops: CDR1 LNHDA, CDR2 SQIVND (reference sequence). There are 16 residues in the CDR3.

This chain uses TRBV4-3 with TRBJ2-1; D is perhaps TRBD1 (6 bases). This CDR3 spans 15 amino acids. With 6 bases removed from V and 4 bases from J, the gap between germline ends came to 16 bases. Germline assignment: CDR1 LGHNA and CDR2 YSLEER. CDR3 in DNA: TGCGCCAGCAGACTCTACAGGGACCCTTACAATGAGCAGTTCTTC. It yields the protein CASRLYRDPYNEQFF.

The J gene is TRBJ1-2, the V gene TRBV11-3; D may be TRBD1 (5 bases). This CDR3 region has 16 residues. Germline V CDR1 and CDR2: SGHNT, YENEEA. The V and J ends lost 4 bases and 4 bases respectively, with 19 bases between them. The CDR3 here is CASSYTSDWGVYGYTF. The CDR3 DNA reads TGTGCCAGCAGCTACACCTCGGACTGGGGCGTCTATGGCTACACCTTC. Full variable domain (missing parts from reference TRBV11-3 and TRBJ1-2): EAGVVQSPRYKIIEKKQPVAFWCNPISGHNTLYWYLQNLGQGPELLIRYENEEAVDDSQLPKDRFSAERLKGVDSTLKIQPAELGDSAVYLCASSYTSDWGVYGYTFGSGTRLTVV.

The chain combines TRBV7-9 with TRBJ2-1, with D hard to call. Germline V gives CDR1 SEHNR, CDR2 FQNEAQ (reference sequence). V shed 2 bases and J shed 4 bases, with 18 bases lying between them. There are 17 residues in the CDR3. The CDR3 here is CASSLPLGRSNYNEQFF. The CDR3 DNA sequence: TGTGCCAGCAGCTTACCTTTAGGCAGGAGTAATTACAATGAGCAGTTCTTC.

V and J are TRBV6-1 and TRBJ1-1; D unclear. CDR1 MNHNS and CDR2 SASEGT come from the germline V gene. The CDR3 totals 13 residues. V lost 1 base and J 6 bases, leaving 9 bases between the germline ends. CDR3 bases: TGTGCCAGCAGTGAAGTTGTGGGAGCTGAAGCTTTCTTT. Translation: CASSEVVGAEAFF.

This rearrangement joins TRBV18 to TRBJ1-4, with D perhaps TRBD1 (5 bases). The germline V gene encodes CDR1 KGHSH and CDR2 LQKENI. V dropped 1 base and J dropped 11 bases, with 11 bases sitting between them. The CDR3 is made up of 13 amino acids. CDR3 DNA: TGTGCCAGCTCACCACGGGACGGCGGGAAACTGTTTTTT. As protein: CASSPRDGGKLFF.

V and J are TRBV28 and TRBJ1-1; D perhaps matches TRBD1 (6 bases). Germline CDR1 MDHEN, CDR2 SYDVKM. Deletions cut 6 bases from V and 4 bases from J, with 12 bases between. The CDR3 has 13 residues. CDR3 sequence (DNA): TGTGCCAGCAGGATCGGGGGGCTCACTGAAGCTTTCTTT. Residues: CASRIGGLTEAFF.

V and J are TRBV5-1 and TRBJ1-3; 7 bases align to TRBD1. This CDR3 is built from 14 residues. The germline V gene encodes CDR1 SGHRS and CDR2 YFSETQ. V lost 4 bases and J lost 4; bases outside the gene matches: 5. CDR3 bases: TGCGCCAGCAGCCAGGGGGTTACGGGAAACACCATATATTTT. Protein product: CASSQGVTGNTIYF.

The chain is built from TRBV5-1 and TRBJ1-1; D unclear. Germline loops: CDR1 SGHRS, CDR2 YFSETQ. The CDR3 has 15 amino acids. V shed 4 bases and J shed 1 base, with 14 bases lying between them. The CDR3 region is CASSPELQENTEAFF. In DNA form, the CDR3 reads TGCGCCAGCAGCCCAGAATTACAAGAGAACACTGAAGCTTTCTTT.

This sequence joins TRBV7-6 and TRBJ2-5, with 8 bases that match TRBD2. With V trimmed by 2 bases and J by 0 bases, 11 bases remained unmatched. The germline gives CDR1 SGHVS, CDR2 FNYEAQ. The length of the CDR3 is 18 residues. CDR3 nucleotide sequence: TGTGCCAGCAGCTTATTCGGCGGGGGGCGGGGGTACCAAGAGACCCAGTACTTC. Encoded protein: CASSLFGGGRGYQETQYF.

V and J are TRBV29-1 and TRBJ2-5; 10 bases fit TRBD1. Losses at the gene ends were 7 bases for V and 4 bases for J; bases not matched to a gene: 3. The CDR3 is made up of 12 amino acids. Per the germline V gene, CDR1 is SQVTM and CDR2 is ANQGSEA. DNA of the CDR3: TGCAGCGGTAGGACAGGGGGAGAGACCCAGTACTTC. Protein sequence: CSGRTGGETQYF.

This clone has only one observation. The chain recombines TRBV29-1 with TRBJ1-2, with a possible D match to TRBD1 (6 bases). V was cut by 6 bases and J by 6 bases, with 14 bases left in between. Per germline, CDR1 SQVTM and CDR2 ANQGSEA. The CDR3 totals 12 residues. Here the CDR3 reads CSVNRGADGYTF. CDR3 in DNA: TGCAGCGTAAATAGGGGGGCAGATGGCTACACCTTC.

The DNA for the CDR3 is TGTGCCAGCAGCTTGACGGACAGGAGCTACGAGCAGTACTTC. Residues: CASSLTDRSYEQYF. The chain employs TRBV11-1 and TRBJ2-7, with 7 bases fitting TRBD1. The CDR3 consists of 14 residues. The V gene's germline CDR1 is SGHAT and CDR2 FQDESV (reference sequence). Trimming removed 3 bases from V and 3 bases from J; junction bases left unmatched: 5.

The rearrangement uses TRBV18 and TRBJ2-1, with D perhaps TRBD1 (6 bases). Trimming removed 3 bases at V and 4 bases at J, with 13 bases between. Germline CDR1 KGHSH, CDR2 LQKENI. The CDR3 is 15 residues long. Here the CDR3 reads CASSPAGAGYNEQFF. CDR3 in DNA: TGTGCCAGCTCACCCGCAGGGGCAGGGTACAATGAGCAGTTCTTC.

The chain is built from TRBV29-1 and TRBJ2-7, with 7 bases matching TRBD2. The V gene's germline CDR1 is SQVTM and CDR2 ANQGSEA. The CDR3 runs 14 residues. V trimming: 4 bases; J trimming: 4 bases; junction bases outside the gene matches: 10. CDR3 residues: CSVVRAGASYEQYF. CDR3 nucleotides: TGCAGCGTTGTCCGTGCGGGAGCTTCATACGAGCAGTACTTC.